Presented here are 28 T cell receptor beta chains from one specimen sequenced in a study of CD8+ T cells in alopecia areata. Following RNA extraction, reverse transcription yielded cDNA that acted as the sequencing template. Method: immunoSEQ multiplex PCR; TCRdb's copy keeps in-frame clones and lacks some. This table has 65,000 to 75,000 clones, 29% appearing once. The sample's treatment: oral pan-JAK inhibitor, 5-10 mg twice daily. The sequenced sample was CD8+ T cells sorted from blood, obtained at week 4, from a patient treated with tofacitinib. These receptors all stem from a human donor with alopecia areata.

The genes are TRBV2 and TRBJ1-5; D possibly corresponds to TRBD1 (5 bases). Germline loops: CDR1 SNHLY, CDR2 FYNNEI. The CDR3 contains 14 residues. Trimming shortened V by 6 bases and J by 3 bases, and 12 bases separated the two germline ends. Here the CDR3 DNA reads TGTGCCAGCAGAGAGTGGGACCTCAATCAGCCCCAGCATTTT. Protein sequence: CASREWDLNQPQHF. The full variable domain, rest sourced from reference TRBV2 and TRBJ1-5, is EPEVTQTPSHQVTQMGQEVILRCVPISNHLYFYWYRQILGQKVEFLVSFYNNEISEKSEIFDDQFSVERPDGSNFTLKIRSTKLEDSAMYFCASREWDLNQPQHFGDGTRLSIL.

The chain joins TRBV30 to TRBJ2-3; the D is unclear. Germline V lookup: CDR1 GTSNPN, CDR2 SVGIG (reference sequence). The CDR3 has 13 residues. V lost 5 bases and J lost 0, with 9 bases in between. In nucleotides, the CDR3 is TGTGCCTGGTCCCCCTCTAGCACAGATACGCAGTATTTT. This encodes CAWSPSSTDTQYF.

The sample holds a few counts of this clone. The chain joins TRBV23-1 to TRBJ2-5; the D gene is possibly TRBD2 (6 bases). TRBV23-1 falls under the ORF class, with uncertain function. The CDR3 covers 15 residues. The CDR3 sequence: CATRAYQREKETQYF. CDR3 coding DNA: TGCGCAACCAGGGCATATCAACGGGAGAAGGAGACCCAGTACTTC.

This clone was observed at least ten times. This sequence joins TRBV7-9 and TRBJ2-4, with D possibly being TRBD1 or TRBD2 (7 bases each). This CDR3 contains 14 residues. The ends were cut back, 5 bases at V and 5 bases at J, with 13 bases in the middle. The germline V gene has CDR1 SEHNR and CDR2 FQNEAQ (reference sequence). CDR3 sequence: CASSPQGGQNIQYF. The CDR3 DNA reads as TGTGCCAGCAGCCCCCAGGGGGGGCAAAACATTCAGTACTTC.

This clone was counted at least ten times. The V call is TRBV27, the J call TRBJ2-6; no definite D call. The germline V gene encodes CDR1 MNHEY and CDR2 SMNVEV (reference sequence). The CDR3 sequence is 12 residues long. Trimming took 10 bases from V and 1 from J, leaving 5 bases between them. This chain's CDR3 is CATISGANVLTF. The CDR3 DNA follows: TGTGCCACCATTTCTGGGGCCAACGTCCTGACTTTC.

The chain joins TRBV27 to TRBJ2-1; 8 bases fit TRBD2. The V and J ends lost 4 bases and 6 bases, in that order; junction bases with no gene match: 5. There are 14 residues in the CDR3. The germline V gene has CDR1 MNHEY and CDR2 SMNVEV (reference sequence). CDR3 nucleotides: TGTGCCAGCAGTTATTATAGCGGGACCAATGAGCAGTTCTTC. This sequence encodes CASSYYSGTNEQFF.

The chain has TRBV9 and TRBJ1-2; a weak D match, TRBD1 (5 bases). The CDR3 extends over 13 amino acids. With 3 bases removed from V and 4 bases from J, the gap between germline ends came to 10 bases. Germline V CDR1 and CDR2: SGDLS, YYNGEE. The CDR3, as DNA: TGTGCCAGCAGCGACGACAGACTCTATGGCTACACCTTC. This encodes CASSDDRLYGYTF.

The table lists this clone with a few counts. This sequence joins TRBV7-9 and TRBJ2-1, with D hard to call. V was clipped by 6 bases and J by 8 bases, with 8 bases between them. The CDR3 length is 11 residues. Germline V gene lookup returns CDR1 SEHNR and CDR2 FQNEAQ (reference sequence). The DNA for the CDR3 is TGTGCCAGCAGTCCCCATTATGAGCAGTTCTTC. Residues: CASSPHYEQFF.

The J gene is TRBJ1-5, the V gene TRBV7-2; D is uncertain. Trimming shortened V by 6 bases and J by 0 bases, and 12 bases separated the two germline ends. Germline V gives CDR1 SGHTA, CDR2 FQGNSA. The CDR3 extends over 15 amino acids. The CDR3 DNA sequence: TGTGCCAGCAGTACCAGCAGGCGTAGCAATCAGCCCCAGCATTTT. Amino acids: CASSTSRRSNQPQHF.

This clone was found a few times. J is TRBJ1-2 and V is TRBV29-1; the D gene is possibly TRBD1 (5 bases). Germline assignment: CDR1 SQVTM and CDR2 ANQGSEA. V lost 3 bases and J lost 2, with 13 bases in between. The CDR3 runs 14 residues. This CDR3 is CSVDTGSANYGYTF. The CDR3 DNA is TGCAGCGTTGATACAGGTTCAGCCAACTATGGCTACACCTTC.

The V call is TRBV4-2, the J call TRBJ1-1; a possible D gene is TRBD1 (5 bases). V was clipped by 4 bases and J by 3 bases, with 12 bases between them. This CDR3 has 14 amino acids. Germline CDR1 and CDR2: LGHNA and YNFKEQ. The CDR3 DNA reads as TGTGCCAGCAGCCCTGGGCGGGGGGACACTGAAGCTTTCTTT. It is translated as CASSPGRGDTEAFF.

DNA for the CDR3: TGCAGCGTTGAAACCGGGACTAGTAGCAGCTACGAGCAGTACTTC. Translated: CSVETGTSSSYEQYF. V gene TRBV29-1 combines with J gene TRBJ2-7; 8 bases map to TRBD2. Germline V gene sequence: CDR1 SQVTM, CDR2 ANQGSEA. CDR3 size: 15 residues. Trimming cost V 2 bases and J 3 bases; bases outside gene matches: 9.

This clone was counted between two and nine times. This chain connects TRBV11-2 to TRBJ2-7; D is uncertain. V was clipped by 6 bases and J by 4 bases, with 7 bases between them. This CDR3 spans 11 amino acids. Germline V gene lookup returns CDR1 SGHAT and CDR2 FQNNGV. The CDR3 reads CASRSGYEQYF. The DNA of the CDR3 is TGTGCCAGCAGGTCAGGATACGAGCAGTACTTC.

This clone was counted only a few times. The chain joins TRBV29-1 to TRBJ2-7; a possible D gene is TRBD2 (6 bases). The CDR3 has 12 amino acids. Germline V gene lookup returns CDR1 SQVTM and CDR2 ANQGSEA. Trimming removed 7 bases at V and 1 base at J, with 11 bases between. CDR3 DNA sequence: TGCAGCGGTGGGACTGAGTCCTACGAGCAGTACTTC. The encoded protein is CSGGTESYEQYF.

The CDR3 loop reads CASSRSGSYEQYF. The CDR3 coding sequence is TGTGCCAGCAGTCGTAGCGGATCCTACGAGCAGTACTTC. The chain combines TRBV27 with TRBJ2-7, with a possible D match to TRBD2 (6 bases). Deletions cut 5 bases from V and 1 base from J, with 9 bases between. This CDR3 comprises 13 residues. Germline V gene lookup returns CDR1 MNHEY and CDR2 SMNVEV (reference sequence).

This chain uses TRBV20-1 with TRBJ1-2; D gene uncertain. V was shortened by 6 bases and J by 5 bases, with 10 bases between the two germline ends. Looked up from germline, CDR1 is DFQATT and CDR2 is SNEGSKA (reference sequence). The length of the CDR3 is 11 residues. CDR3 amino acids: CSASGMYGYTF. Written as DNA, the CDR3 is TGCAGTGCCTCTGGGATGTATGGCTACACCTTC.

As regards this clone: At the DNA level, this CDR3 is encoded by other sequences in the same sample as well. The rearrangement links TRBV30 to TRBJ2-3, with D perhaps being TRBD1 or TRBD2 (5 bases each). Trimming removed 0 bases from V and 6 bases from J, with 10 bases in between. There are 13 residues in the CDR3. The V gene's germline CDR1 is GTSNPN and CDR2 SVGIG (reference sequence). CDR3: CAWSVLGTDTQYF. In DNA, the CDR3 is TGTGCCTGGAGTGTACTCGGGACGGATACGCAGTATTTT.

The V gene is TRBV7-9, the J gene TRBJ2-5; 12 nucleotides line up with TRBD2. Germline V lookup: CDR1 SEHNR, CDR2 FQNEAQ (reference sequence). The CDR3 is 16 residues long. After removal of 4 bases from V and 3 bases from J, the junction contained 6 bases not matched to a gene. CDR3 sequence reads: CASSWDRTSGEETQYF. CDR3 DNA sequence: TGTGCCAGCAGCTGGGACCGGACTAGCGGGGAAGAGACCCAGTACTTC.

Only one count was recorded for this clone. The V call is TRBV28, the J call TRBJ1-2; possibly TRBD1 for D (5 bases). Germline lookup yields CDR1 MDHEN and CDR2 SYDVKM. This CDR3 region has 11 residues. V lost 6 bases, J lost 8 bases, and 10 bases lay in between. CDR3 protein: CASSRTYGYTF. The CDR3 nucleotides are TGTGCCAGCAGCCGGACATACGGCTACACCTTC.

The CDR3: CSAAGEEQYF. CDR3 DNA sequence: TGCAGCGCCGCAGGGGAAGAGCAGTACTTC. The chain employs TRBV29-1 and TRBJ2-7, with D tentatively TRBD1 (6 bases). Germline assignment: CDR1 SQVTM and CDR2 ANQGSEA. The CDR3 is 10 amino acids. Trimming removed 7 bases at V and 7 bases at J, with 11 bases between.

The chain combines TRBV27 with TRBJ1-2, with D perhaps matching TRBD1 (6 bases). V lost 4 bases and J 4 bases, leaving 16 bases between the germline ends. Looked up from germline, CDR1 is MNHEY and CDR2 is SMNVEV (reference sequence). CDR3 length equals 15 residues. Here the CDR3 reads CASSSSIGTLYGYTF. CDR3 bases: TGTGCCAGCAGTTCGTCTATCGGGACACTCTATGGCTACACCTTC.

J is TRBJ2-5 and V is TRBV28; D unclear. Per the germline V gene, CDR1 is MDHEN and CDR2 is SYDVKM. This CDR3 is built from 14 residues. V was trimmed by 3 bases and J by 2 bases, leaving 10 bases between them. The CDR3 region is CASSLDQLQETQYF. The CDR3 coding sequence is TGTGCCAGCAGTTTGGACCAGCTTCAAGAGACCCAGTACTTC.

This clone appeared a few times. The chain links TRBV6-5 to TRBJ2-1; the D gene is possibly TRBD2 (6 bases). Looked up from germline, CDR1 is MNHEY and CDR2 is SVGAGI. The length of the CDR3 is 12 residues. V was shortened by 4 bases and J by 10 bases, with 11 bases between the two germline ends. CDR3 in amino acids: CASSLTGGEQFF. In nucleotides, the CDR3 is TGTGCCAGCAGTTTAACCGGAGGGGAGCAGTTCTTC.

The chain combines TRBV9 with TRBJ2-7, with D maybe TRBD1 (6 bases). This CDR3 comprises 13 residues. Deletions cut 4 bases from V and 4 bases from J, with 12 bases between. In germline, CDR1 is SGDLS, CDR2 YYNGEE. The CDR3 reads CASSQDTGYEQYF. CDR3 in DNA: TGTGCCAGCAGCCAAGATACAGGGTACGAGCAGTACTTC.

This clone was detected a few times. The rearrangement joins TRBV7-2 to TRBJ2-2; D is perhaps TRBD2 (5 bases). Germline V gene lookup returns CDR1 SGHTA and CDR2 FQGNSA. The CDR3 totals 12 residues. Between the trimmed V and J ends, which lost 5 bases and 8 bases, there was a span of 9 bases. For the CDR3, the DNA is TGTGCCAGCAGCCGGAGGCCGGGGGAGCTGTTTTTT. Protein sequence: CASSRRPGELFF.

This clone was detected a few times. The chain has TRBV27 and TRBJ2-1; maybe TRBD1 (6 bases). This CDR3 has 15 amino acids. Germline CDR1 and CDR2: MNHEY and SMNVEV (reference sequence). The V gene lost 5 bases and the J gene lost 3 bases, with 14 bases spanning the gap. The CDR3 protein is CASSPRQADYNEQFF. The DNA of the CDR3 is TGTGCCAGCAGTCCCCGACAGGCGGACTACAATGAGCAGTTCTTC.

This clone was found a few times. For the CDR3, the DNA is TGCAGCGTTGAAGGGACAGGGTCCGACTACGAGCAGTACTTC. This encodes CSVEGTGSDYEQYF. The chain combines TRBV29-1 with TRBJ2-7; 8 bases agree with TRBD1. V was clipped by 1 base and J by 3 bases; unmatched bases: 5. Germline lookup yields CDR1 SQVTM and CDR2 ANQGSEA. This CDR3 contains 14 residues.

This clone has more than one count but fewer than ten. This sequence joins TRBV19 and TRBJ2-4, with D perhaps being TRBD1 or TRBD2 (6 bases each). Trimming shortened V by 7 bases and J by 8 bases, and 12 bases separated the two germline ends. There are 12 residues in the CDR3. Germline CDR1 reads LNHDA; CDR2 reads SQIVND (reference sequence). The CDR3 nucleotides read TGTGCCAGTAAATCGGGGGCGGACATTCAGTACTTC. Protein product: CASKSGADIQYF.